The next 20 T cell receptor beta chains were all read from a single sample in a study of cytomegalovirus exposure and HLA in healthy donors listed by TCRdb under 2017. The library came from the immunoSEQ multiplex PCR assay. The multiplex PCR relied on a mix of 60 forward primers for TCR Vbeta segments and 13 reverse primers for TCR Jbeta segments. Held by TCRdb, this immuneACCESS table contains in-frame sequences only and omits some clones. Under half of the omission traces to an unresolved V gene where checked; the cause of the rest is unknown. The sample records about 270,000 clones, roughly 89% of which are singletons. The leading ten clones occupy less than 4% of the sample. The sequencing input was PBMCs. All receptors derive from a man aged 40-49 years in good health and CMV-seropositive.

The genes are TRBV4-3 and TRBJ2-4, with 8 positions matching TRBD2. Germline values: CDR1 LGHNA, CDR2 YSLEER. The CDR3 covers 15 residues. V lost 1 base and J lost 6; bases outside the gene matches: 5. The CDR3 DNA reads TGCGCCAGCAGCCAAGGACTAGCGATTATAAACATTCAGTACTTC. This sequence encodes CASSQGLAIINIQYF.

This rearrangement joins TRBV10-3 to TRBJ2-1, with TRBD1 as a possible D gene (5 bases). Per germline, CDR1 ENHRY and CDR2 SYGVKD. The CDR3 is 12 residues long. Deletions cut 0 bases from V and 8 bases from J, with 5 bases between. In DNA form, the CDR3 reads TGTGCCATCAGTGAGTCCAGGGATGAGCAGTTCTTC. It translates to CAISESRDEQFF.

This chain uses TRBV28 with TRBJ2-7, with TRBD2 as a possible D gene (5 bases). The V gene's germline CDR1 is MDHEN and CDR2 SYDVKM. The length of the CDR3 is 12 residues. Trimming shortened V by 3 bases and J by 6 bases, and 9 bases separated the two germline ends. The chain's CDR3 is CASSLGRGEQYF. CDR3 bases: TGTGCCAGCAGTTTGGGTCGGGGCGAGCAGTACTTC.

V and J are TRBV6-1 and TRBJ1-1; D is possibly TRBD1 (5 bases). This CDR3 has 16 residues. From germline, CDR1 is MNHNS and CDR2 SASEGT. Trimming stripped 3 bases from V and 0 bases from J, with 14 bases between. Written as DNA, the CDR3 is TGTGCCAGCAGTGACCTCAGACAGATCATGAACACTGAAGCTTTCTTT. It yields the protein CASSDLRQIMNTEAFF.

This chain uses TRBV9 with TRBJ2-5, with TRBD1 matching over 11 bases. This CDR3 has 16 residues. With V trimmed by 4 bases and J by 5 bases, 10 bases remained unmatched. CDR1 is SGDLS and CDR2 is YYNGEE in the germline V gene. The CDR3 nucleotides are TGTGCCAGCAGCCCCTGGACAGGGGGCGCGGAGGAGACCCAGTACTTC. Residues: CASSPWTGGAEETQYF.

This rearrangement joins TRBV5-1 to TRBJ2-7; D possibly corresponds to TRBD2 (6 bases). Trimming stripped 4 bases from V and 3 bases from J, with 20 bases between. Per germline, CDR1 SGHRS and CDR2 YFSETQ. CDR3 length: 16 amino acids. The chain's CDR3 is CASSTQGTPSLYEQYF. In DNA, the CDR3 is TGCGCCAGCAGCACCCAAGGGACTCCCTCCCTCTACGAGCAGTACTTC.

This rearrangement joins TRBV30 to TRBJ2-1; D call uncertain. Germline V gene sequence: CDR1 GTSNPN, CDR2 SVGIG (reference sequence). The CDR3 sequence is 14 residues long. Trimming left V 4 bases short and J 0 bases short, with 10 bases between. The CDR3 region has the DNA TGTGCCTGGAACCTCCCTACCTCCTACAATGAGCAGTTCTTC. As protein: CAWNLPTSYNEQFF.

CDR3 DNA: TGTGCCAGCAGCTTGGGGCGGAACTCCTACGAGCAGTACTTC. Translated, it gives CASSLGRNSYEQYF. V gene TRBV13 combines with J gene TRBJ2-7; the D gene is possibly TRBD1 (5 bases). Germline CDR1 is PRHDT and CDR2 is FYEKMQ (reference sequence). CDR3 size: 14 residues. V lost 3 bases, J lost 0 bases, and 9 bases lay in between.

In DNA, the CDR3 is TGTGCCAGCGCGGAACAGGGGAACTATGGCTACACCTTC. Encoded protein: CASAEQGNYGYTF. This chain joins TRBV9 and TRBJ1-2, with 7 bases fitting TRBD1. V shed 7 bases, J shed 2 bases, and the junction held 5 bases outside the gene matches. Germline lookup yields CDR1 SGDLS and CDR2 YYNGEE. This CDR3 contains 13 residues.

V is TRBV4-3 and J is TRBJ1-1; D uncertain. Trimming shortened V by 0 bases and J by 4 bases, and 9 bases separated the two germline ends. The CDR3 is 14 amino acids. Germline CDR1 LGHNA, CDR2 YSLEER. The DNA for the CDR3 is TGCGCCAGCAGCCAAGATCCCAGAAGCACTGAAGCTTTCTTT. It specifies CASSQDPRSTEAFF.

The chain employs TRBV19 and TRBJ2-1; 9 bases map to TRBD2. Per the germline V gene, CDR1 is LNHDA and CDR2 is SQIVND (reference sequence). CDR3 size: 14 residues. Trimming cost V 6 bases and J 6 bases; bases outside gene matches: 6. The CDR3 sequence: CASSRTSAFNEQFF. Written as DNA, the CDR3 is TGTGCCAGTAGCCGGACTAGCGCCTTCAATGAGCAGTTCTTC.

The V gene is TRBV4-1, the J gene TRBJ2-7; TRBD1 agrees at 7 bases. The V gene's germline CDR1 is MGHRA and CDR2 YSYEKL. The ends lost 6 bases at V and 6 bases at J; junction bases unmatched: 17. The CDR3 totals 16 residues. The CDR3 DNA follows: TGCGCCAGCAGTCGACAGGACAGGCAATCTACTTCCGAGCAGTACTTC. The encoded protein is CASSRQDRQSTSEQYF.

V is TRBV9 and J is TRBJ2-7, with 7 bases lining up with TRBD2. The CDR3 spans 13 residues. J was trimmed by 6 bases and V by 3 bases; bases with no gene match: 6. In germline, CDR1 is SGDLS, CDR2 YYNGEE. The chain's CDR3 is CASSALTSSEQYF. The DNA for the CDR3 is TGTGCCAGCAGCGCACTGACTAGCTCCGAGCAGTACTTC.

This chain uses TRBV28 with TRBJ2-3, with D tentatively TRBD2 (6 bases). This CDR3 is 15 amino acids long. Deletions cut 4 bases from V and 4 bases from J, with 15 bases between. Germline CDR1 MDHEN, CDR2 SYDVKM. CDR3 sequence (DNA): TGTGCCAGCAGTTACCGCAGGGCTAGCGCAGATACGCAGTATTTT. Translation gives CASSYRRASADTQYF.

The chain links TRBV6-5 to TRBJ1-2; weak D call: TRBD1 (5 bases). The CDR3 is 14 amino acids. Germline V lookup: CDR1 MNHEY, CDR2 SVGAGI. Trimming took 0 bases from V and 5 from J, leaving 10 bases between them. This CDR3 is CASSYSGVGYGYTF. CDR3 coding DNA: TGTGCCAGCAGTTACTCAGGGGTTGGTTATGGCTACACCTTC.

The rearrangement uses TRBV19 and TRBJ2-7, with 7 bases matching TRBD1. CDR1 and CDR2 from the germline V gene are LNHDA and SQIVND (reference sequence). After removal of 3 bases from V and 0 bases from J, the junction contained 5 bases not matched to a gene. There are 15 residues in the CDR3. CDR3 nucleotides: TGTGCCAGTAGTATGGGACAGCTTACCTCCTACGAGCAGTACTTC. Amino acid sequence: CASSMGQLTSYEQYF.

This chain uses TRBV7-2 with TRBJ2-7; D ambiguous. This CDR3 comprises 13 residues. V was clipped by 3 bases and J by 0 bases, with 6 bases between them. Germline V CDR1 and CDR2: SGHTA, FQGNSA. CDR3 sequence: CASSLTRSYEQYF. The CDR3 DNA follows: TGTGCCAGCAGCTTGACACGCTCCTACGAGCAGTACTTC.

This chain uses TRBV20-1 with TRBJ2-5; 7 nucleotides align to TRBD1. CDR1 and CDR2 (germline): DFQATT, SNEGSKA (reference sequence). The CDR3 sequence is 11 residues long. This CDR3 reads CCLRQGETQYF. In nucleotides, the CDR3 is TGCTGCCTAAGACAGGGAGAGACCCAGTACTTC.

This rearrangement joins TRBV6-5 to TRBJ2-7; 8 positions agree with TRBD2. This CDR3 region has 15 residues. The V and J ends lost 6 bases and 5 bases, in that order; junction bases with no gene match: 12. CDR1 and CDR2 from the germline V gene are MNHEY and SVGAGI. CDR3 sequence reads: CASRPPGTSVHEQYF. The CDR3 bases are TGTGCCAGCAGACCCCCCGGGACTAGTGTCCACGAGCAGTACTTC.

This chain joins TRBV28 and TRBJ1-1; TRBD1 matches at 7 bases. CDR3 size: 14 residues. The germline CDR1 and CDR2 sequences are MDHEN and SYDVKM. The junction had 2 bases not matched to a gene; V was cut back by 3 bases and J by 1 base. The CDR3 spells CASSFTGANTEAFF. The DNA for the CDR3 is TGTGCCAGCAGTTTCACAGGGGCGAACACTGAAGCTTTCTTT.